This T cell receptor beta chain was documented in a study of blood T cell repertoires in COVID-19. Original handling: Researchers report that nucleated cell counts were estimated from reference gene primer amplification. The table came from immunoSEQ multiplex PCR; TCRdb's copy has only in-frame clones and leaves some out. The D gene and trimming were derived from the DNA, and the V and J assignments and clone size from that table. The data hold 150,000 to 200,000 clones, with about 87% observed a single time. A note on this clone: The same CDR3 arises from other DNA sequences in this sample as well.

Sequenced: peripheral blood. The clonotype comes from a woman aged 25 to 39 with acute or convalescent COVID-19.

The CDR3: CASSPYNEQFF. The CDR3 DNA reads as TGTGCCAGCAGCCCTTACAATGAGCAGTTCTTC. The chain is built from TRBV7-2 and TRBJ2-1, with D uncertain. Trimming stripped 5 bases from V and 4 bases from J, with 3 bases between. There are 11 residues in the CDR3. Germline CDR1 SGHTA, CDR2 FQGNSA.